In this sample, the clone carrying this T cell receptor beta chain turned up a few times. The sample originates from a study of blood T cell repertoires in COVID-19. Study in general: COVID-19 samples from acute and convalescent phases originated in the United States, Italy and Spain. Nucleic acid was either cDNA or gDNA, and it came from T cells, B-cell-depleted T cells, or PBMCs.

Original processing notes: Nucleated cell counts were estimated from reference gene primer amplification. TCRdb keeps only in-frame clones here, not all; method: immunoSEQ multiplex PCR. That table is the source of V, J and clone size, and D and trimming were worked out from the DNA. Of 25,000 to 30,000 clones in the sample, about 88% were seen once. The CDR3 consists of 14 residues. J was trimmed by 4 bases and V by 7 bases; bases with no gene match: 3. The germline gives CDR1 MGHDK, CDR2 SYGVNS. This receptor was identified in a human donor in a cohort sampled during active COVID-19. This rearrangement joins TRBV25-1 to TRBJ2-1; 11 positions match TRBD2. The sample was peripheral blood. CDR3 coding DNA: TGTGCCAGCAACGTAGCGGGGGGGTACAATGAGCAGTTCTTC. Protein product: CASNVAGGYNEQFF. Full variable domain (rest looked up from reference TRBV25-1 and TRBJ2-1): EADIYQTPRYLVIGTGKKITLECSQTMGHDKMYWYQQDPGMELHLIHYSYGVNSTEKGDLSSESTVSRIRTEHFPLTLESARPSHTSQYLCASNVAGGYNEQFFGPGTRLTVL.